These 24 T cell receptor beta chains were all obtained from the same sample, sequenced in a study of T cell responses to AZD1222 COVID-19 vaccine (dated by TCRdb to 2020 to 2022). The library relied on the immunoSEQ multiplex PCR assay. What TCRdb holds here is the immuneACCESS table cut down to in-frame rearrangements. Part of the clones is not present; checked against another copy, under half of the missing clones reflect an unresolved V gene, and the others are unexplained. The sample table lists 100,000 to 150,000 clones, around nine tenths of them with a count of one. Clones ranked in the top ten supply 6% to 8.5% of the sample. According to the study, the label for this sample's time point signals: about 28 days (+/-7) after the second vaccine dose. Sample: peripheral blood, taken 28 days after the second AZD1222 dose. These receptors were taken from an adult who received the AZD1222 COVID-19 vaccine.

The V call is TRBV27, the J call TRBJ2-3; TRBD2 agrees at 12 bases. This CDR3 is 15 amino acids long. CDR1 MNHEY and CDR2 SMNVEV come from the germline V gene (reference sequence). With 0 bases clipped from V and 8 bases from J, the junction kept 3 bases outside the gene matches. The chain's CDR3 is CASSLSPGLAGTQYF. CDR3 in DNA: TGTGCCAGCAGTTTATCACCGGGACTAGCGGGTACGCAGTATTTT.

The chain employs TRBV5-1 and TRBJ2-7; D might be TRBD1 (6 bases). The CDR3 runs to 15 residues. Germline V gives CDR1 SGHRS, CDR2 YFSETQ. V lost 5 bases and J 2 bases, leaving 17 bases between the germline ends. In nucleotides, the CDR3 is TGCGCCAGCAGTTTGCTTCCAGGACAGACCTACGAGCAGTACTTC. It is translated as CASSLLPGQTYEQYF.

This clone showed up just once. V is TRBV6-5 and J is TRBJ2-7; 8 bases agree with TRBD1. Trimming cost V 6 bases and J 3 bases; bases outside gene matches: 10. The CDR3 contains 15 residues. Per the germline V gene, CDR1 is MNHEY and CDR2 is SVGAGI. Here the CDR3 reads CASRTGQGGFYEQYF. The CDR3 region has the DNA TGTGCCAGCAGGACAGGACAGGGAGGATTCTACGAGCAGTACTTC.

The chain has TRBV11-2 and TRBJ1-4; D ambiguous. V gave up 3 bases and J gave up 5 bases, with 7 bases separating them. Germline CDR1 and CDR2: SGHAT and FQNNGV. The CDR3 covers 13 residues. CDR3 protein: CASSLRPNEKLFF. The CDR3 DNA is TGTGCCAGCAGCTTGAGACCGAATGAAAAACTGTTTTTT.

The J gene is TRBJ2-7, the V gene TRBV9, with D possibly matching TRBD1 (6 bases). The CDR3 covers 15 residues. The ends were cut back, 0 bases at V and 0 bases at J, with 10 bases in the middle. Per germline, CDR1 SGDLS and CDR2 YYNGEE. This CDR3 is CASSVDGDTSYEQYF. DNA of the CDR3: TGTGCCAGCAGCGTAGATGGGGACACCTCCTACGAGCAGTACTTC. Combining the CDR3 with reference TRBV9 and TRBJ2-7 gives the whole variable domain DSGVTQTPKHLITATGQRVTLRCSPRSGDLSVYWYQQSLDQGLQFLIQYYNGEERAKGNILERFSAQQFPDLHSELNLSSLELGDSALYFCASSVDGDTSYEQYFGPGTRLTVT.

This clone was seen more than once but under ten times. The chain employs TRBV5-1 and TRBJ1-2; possible D gene TRBD1, 5 bases. Trimming took 0 bases from V and 4 from J, leaving 13 bases between them. CDR3 length: 15 amino acids. Germline values: CDR1 SGHRS, CDR2 YFSETQ. This chain's CDR3 is CASSLARTDIYGYTF. Written as DNA, the CDR3 is TGCGCCAGCAGCTTGGCCCGGACGGACATCTATGGCTACACCTTC. The entire variable domain, with the rest obtained from reference TRBV5-1 and TRBJ1-2, is as follows: KAGVTQTPRYLIKTRGQQVTLSCSPISGHRSVSWYQQTPGQGLQFLFEYFSETQRNKGNFPGRFSGRQFSNSRSEMNVSTLELGDSALYLCASSLARTDIYGYTFGSGTRLTVV.

The genes are TRBV7-2 and TRBJ1-5; D is possibly TRBD1 (6 bases). Germline V gene sequence: CDR1 SGHTA, CDR2 FQGNSA. The CDR3 runs 17 residues. Trimming pared 5 bases from V and 4 bases from J, leaving 21 bases between. The CDR3 bases are TGTGCCAGCAGCCCTTTCATACCCGGGACAACGAATCAGCCCCAGCATTTT. It yields the protein CASSPFIPGTTNQPQHF.

The rearrangement links TRBV24-1 to TRBJ2-7; unclear D gene. The length of the CDR3 is 12 residues. Trimming pared 4 bases from V and 6 bases from J, leaving 9 bases between. Germline V gene sequence: CDR1 KGHDR, CDR2 SFDVKD. CDR3 sequence (DNA): TGTGCCACCAGTGACCCGGACGCCGAGCAGTACTTC. It is translated as CATSDPDAEQYF.

The V call is TRBV5-1, the J call TRBJ2-1; 11 nucleotides align to TRBD2. Germline assignment: CDR1 SGHRS and CDR2 YFSETQ. V was clipped by 0 bases and J by 6 bases; unmatched bases: 8. The CDR3 runs 17 residues. The CDR3 spells CASSLGATSGTGNEQFF. CDR3 nucleotide sequence: TGCGCCAGCAGCTTGGGGGCGACTAGCGGGACGGGCAATGAGCAGTTCTTC.

The rearrangement joins TRBV11-3 to TRBJ1-6; no reliable D call. CDR3 length equals 16 residues. V dropped 3 bases and J dropped 2 bases, with 11 bases sitting between them. The germline gives CDR1 SGHNT, CDR2 YENEEA. In DNA, the CDR3 is TGTGCCAGCAGCTTGGAGAACATCGCCTATAATTCACCCCTCCACTTT. Protein product: CASSLENIAYNSPLHF.

The chain employs TRBV4-1 and TRBJ2-2; TRBD1 matches 7 bases. CDR3 length equals 17 residues. With 4 bases clipped from V and 1 base from J, the junction kept 9 bases outside the gene matches. CDR1 MGHRA and CDR2 YSYEKL come from the germline V gene. CDR3: CASSRIGQVRNTGELFF. CDR3 bases: TGCGCCAGCAGCCGAATAGGACAGGTCAGGAACACCGGGGAGCTGTTTTTT.

This clone has only one observation. The V gene is TRBV2, the J gene TRBJ2-7, with TRBD2 matching over 11 bases. The junction had 14 bases not matched to a gene; V was cut back by 5 bases and J by 2 bases. The CDR3 consists of 18 residues. Germline V lookup: CDR1 SNHLY, CDR2 FYNNEI. DNA of the CDR3: TGTGCCAGCAGTATCGGGGGACTAGCGGTTCCAGGGGCCTACGAGCAGTACTTC. Translating it yields CASSIGGLAVPGAYEQYF.

To note about this clone: This likely comes from a read error, as the CDR3 has no conserved phenylalanine or tryptophan at its end. The DNA is left out, because the CDR3 cannot be placed on it with certainty; the CDR3 is given as TCRdb lists it. The chain employs TRBV2 and TRBJ1-1; TRBD1 was called by the table and not checked on the DNA. The CDR3 is 12 residues long, ends included. CDR1 SNHLY and CDR2 FYNNEI come from the germline V gene. Here the CDR3 reads CASSELGTRRSG.

This clone was seen a single time. The J gene is TRBJ2-5, the V gene TRBV24-1; 12 bases agree with TRBD2. V lost 7 bases to trimming and J lost 1 base; unmatched junction nucleotides: 6. Germline V gene lookup returns CDR1 KGHDR and CDR2 SFDVKD. CDR3 length: 16 residues. CDR3 sequence (DNA): TGTGCCACCAGGGCGGGACTAGCGGGTTCCCAAGAGACCCAGTACTTC. Translating gives CATRAGLAGSQETQYF.

The chain employs TRBV5-1 and TRBJ1-1; no firm D call. V shed 5 bases and J shed 1 base, with 9 bases lying between them. The CDR3 spans 13 residues. Germline V gives CDR1 SGHRS, CDR2 YFSETQ. CDR3 in amino acids: CASRENSNTEAFF. In DNA form, the CDR3 reads TGCGCCAGCAGGGAGAATTCGAACACTGAAGCTTTCTTT.

The genes are TRBV11-2 and TRBJ1-2; no firm D call. The length of the CDR3 is 15 residues. CDR1 SGHAT and CDR2 FQNNGV come from the germline V gene. The ends were cut back, 0 bases at V and 4 bases at J, with 12 bases in the middle. As DNA, the CDR3 is TGTGCCAGCAGCTTAGATTCCTCGGGTCTCTATGGCTACACCTTC. Protein sequence: CASSLDSSGLYGYTF.

This clone was detected only a few times. The chain has TRBV28 and TRBJ1-1; the match to TRBD1 covers 8 bases. Germline values: CDR1 MDHEN, CDR2 SYDVKM. The CDR3 runs to 16 residues. V was clipped by 6 bases and J by 1 base; unmatched bases: 10. This CDR3 is CASRSEHRGRNTEAFF. In DNA, the CDR3 is TGTGCCAGCAGGTCCGAACACAGGGGGAGGAACACTGAAGCTTTCTTT.

This clone was seen only a few times. The chain links TRBV19 to TRBJ1-4; maybe TRBD1 (6 bases). The CDR3 runs 16 residues. Trimming removed 4 bases from V and 0 bases from J, with 12 bases in between. Germline values: CDR1 LNHDA, CDR2 SQIVND (reference sequence). Written as DNA, the CDR3 is TGTGCCAGTAGTACTCCAAGGACAGCAACTAATGAAAAACTGTTTTTT. This sequence encodes CASSTPRTATNEKLFF.

The chain uses TRBV11-3 and TRBJ2-1; possibly TRBD1 for D (6 bases). The V gene's germline CDR1 is SGHNT and CDR2 YENEEA. CDR3 length: 16 amino acids. V lost 4 bases and J lost 2, with 15 bases in between. The CDR3 sequence: CASSSEGYRAYNEQFF. In nucleotides, the CDR3 is TGTGCCAGCAGCTCCGAAGGGTACAGGGCCTACAATGAGCAGTTCTTC.

This chain joins TRBV3-1 (or the pseudogene TRBV3-2) and TRBJ2-3, with D unresolved. The germline V and J ends were trimmed by 1 base and 0 bases, with 17 bases remaining between them. CDR1 LGHDT and CDR2 YNNKEL come from the germline V gene (reference sequence). This CDR3 has 18 amino acids. The CDR3 DNA reads TGTGCCAGCAGCCAAGGGGCGTTCACCCTATCTAGCACAGATACGCAGTATTTT. Its protein is CASSQGAFTLSSTDTQYF.

V is TRBV7-9 and J is TRBJ2-1; a possible D gene is TRBD2 (7 bases). V lost 1 base, J lost 10 bases, and 17 bases lay in between. The CDR3 covers 15 residues. CDR1 and CDR2 (germline): SEHNR, FQNEAQ (reference sequence). CDR3 in DNA: TGTGCCAGCAGCTTAGGGGCGGGGGCCCCCGAGGAGCAGTTCTTC. The encoded protein is CASSLGAGAPEEQFF.

In regard to this clone: Its ends do not fully match the called genes, so a read error is possible. The chain carries TRBV30 and TRBJ1-1, with 9 positions matching TRBD1. This CDR3 spans 13 amino acids. From germline, CDR1 is GTSNPN and CDR2 SVGIG (reference sequence). The CDR3 is CAWSKSGTGSSGF. CDR3 DNA: TGTGCCTGGAGTAAATCCGGGACAGGGTCATCTGGATTT.

The chain carries TRBV11-2 and TRBJ1-6; TRBD1 aligns across 10 bases. The V segment lost 1 base and the J segment 3 bases; nucleotides outside the gene matches: 9. This CDR3 is built from 19 residues. Germline V gene sequence: CDR1 SGHAT, CDR2 FQNNGV. Here the CDR3 reads CASSLGVTGGFLYNSPLHF. CDR3 DNA: TGTGCCAGCAGCTTAGGGGTGACAGGGGGCTTTCTCTATAATTCACCCCTCCACTTT.

With regard to this clone: One end of the junction is discordant with germline, which a read error may explain. The CDR3 is CASSLAGDRRDGYTF. CDR3 DNA: TGTGCCAGCAGCCTAGCCGGGGACCGACGGGATGGCTACACCTTC. The chain links TRBV7-9 to TRBJ1-2; D perhaps matches TRBD1 (5 bases). The CDR3 runs 15 residues. Germline CDR1 and CDR2: SEHNR and FQNEAQ (reference sequence).